This record covers a single T cell receptor (beta chain). What this receptor recognizes is not known. The record has no base qualities; no much larger clone is one base away. This record comes from a study of cytomegalovirus exposure and HLA in healthy donors (dated by TCRdb to about 2017). Regarding the research as a whole: In an earlier analysis of several hundred of the donors, 276 Gb of sequence data and some 120 million unique TCR beta sequences from about 179 million T cells were reported. High-throughput TCR immunosequencing, statistical association of individual TCRs with disease status, and machine learning were combined to predict cytomegalovirus infection status. Of the roughly 400 genotyped donors, over 80% were placed in the genetic ancestry cluster associated with self-reported Caucasian donors. All discovery cohort repertoires had been generated using a single sequencing platform. In addition to the first cohort of 666 subjects, a separate validation cohort of approximately 110 different subjects was used. Around 300 gigabases of sequencing data and approximately 85 million unique TCR sequences were included in an early release covering around 650 HLA-typed donors. Several DR-DQ haplotypes were treated as single units for association and clustering because of strong linkage in the cohort. Both class I and class II loci were covered by HLA typing, at four-digit resolution. A later genetic analysis took genome-wide SNP genotypes for about 55% of the 666 donors and used that subset as a discovery cohort. Donor age, sex, ethnicity and CMV serostatus were compiled alongside the repertoire data. The study aimed to test whether signatures of past pathogen exposure could be identified by cataloging public T cell receptors. The study profiled the T cell repertoires of 666 subjects by immunosequencing and related them to cytomegalovirus serostatus. Typing coverage varied by locus: 629-630 donors for A, B, C, DRB1 and DQB1; approximately 560 for DQA1; about 590 for DPA1; approximately 470 for DPB1. Rather than drawing on any new phenotypic data, the later analysis identified candidate immune exposures from TCR beta sequences and the way those sequences occurred across donors. To study patterns of TCR occurrence, a later analysis re-analyzed previously published TCR beta repertoires from 500 to 850 donors and added high-resolution HLA genotyping. Across 398 genotyped donors of the cohort, an average of about 240,000 unique TCR beta nucleotide sequences per donor were sequenced, and 15% to 20% of those sequences were non-productive. In an earlier analysis of a few hundred of the donors, high-throughput TCR beta sequencing was used to judge whether each TCR beta V gene segment behaved as functional or pseudogenic. The paper as a whole reports these results and caveats: This cohort had only TCR beta chains sequenced, and the lack of alpha or paired-chain data limited which features could be detected. Compared with equally common non-associated chains, HLA-associated TCR beta chains in a later analysis were more clonally expanded and had lower generation probabilities. In a later analysis, several top co-occurrence clusters were reported to appear linked to parvovirus B19, influenza, CMV and Epstein-Barr virus. A group of highly shared sequence variants was considered likely to be a technical artifact of the sequencing pipeline. Specific HLA alleles were associated with roughly 16,000 TCR beta sequences at a false discovery rate of 0.05 in a later analysis. According to the authors, the approach could potentially be generalized to other disease states and immunological phenotypes. A later genetic analysis associated a missense DCLRE1C variant with V-gene and J-gene trimming of TCR beta chains, and an independent cohort replicated the association. Because the 87-base-pair reads could not distinguish some IMGT-functional V segments, including TRBV6-2 and TRBV6-3, those segments were excluded. A further reported finding was that TCR beta sequences accurately predicted the HLA-A and HLA-B alleles for most subjects in the first cohort. When HLA alleles, especially DR and DQ, strongly co-occurred, TCR associations were difficult to assign to individual alleles. In the study, around 150 TCR beta chains were listed as associated with cytomegalovirus. A later analysis found that TCR association rates varied across HLA loci, with DRB1 alleles showing the most associated TCRs and HLA-C alleles the fewest. Three of the identified cytomegalovirus-associated TCR beta chains were confirmed in vitro to be specific for cytomegalovirus antigens. Most TCR sequences were observed very rarely across donors, whereas some public TCRs were present in many individuals. The presence/absence analyses assumed that sequencing depth was roughly uniform across donors, and that assumption may not be true. Because counts were too low, around 17 rarely observed V segments, including chromosome 9 orphons, were left out of the earlier analysis of roughly 600 of the donors. Broadly in line with IMGT annotations, most TCR beta V segments showed up in productive rearrangements about 90% or about 30% of the time in an earlier analysis of some 590 of the donors. In both the original and validation cohorts, the classifier was reported to diagnose cytomegalovirus status with high specificity and sensitivity. According to a later analysis, most CMV-associated TCR beta chains appeared to be HLA-restricted, and the HLA associations seemed to be driven largely by CMV exposure. In a later genetic analysis, fewer N-insertions in productive TCRs were reported among donors in an Asian-associated ancestry cluster than the roughly 640-donor mean. Immune exposure information for the cohort was limited to CMV serostatus. Linkage disequilibrium might explain the correlated functional status among segregating V segments, but an unknown experimental factor could not be excluded. HLA typing was unavailable for some donors at each locus, so association tests used only the typed subset.

Libraries were constructed by the immunoSEQ multiplex PCR assay. For the multiplex PCR, a mixture combining 60 forward primers for TCR Vbeta segments and 13 reverse primers for TCR Jbeta segments was used. The CDR3 region of rearranged TCR beta genes was amplified from genomic DNA by a multiplex PCR assay. On the Illumina HiSeq System, the amplified TCR beta libraries were sequenced as 87-base-pair reads. Processing in the source paper ran as follows. Across the 670 or so repertoires, a later analysis counted around 80 million unique TCR beta chains, approximately 10 million of which were shared by at least two donors. To remove PCR and sequencing errors, raw reads were error-corrected and collapsed into unique sequences using a nearest-neighbor algorithm that merged closely related sequences. CDR3 sequences were aligned to IMGT reference sequences to assign V, D and J gene segments. For a sequence to be retained, a match of at least six nucleotides to both a V gene segment and a J gene segment was required. A rearrangement was called productive if the CDR3 had no stop codons and remained in frame with V and J, and every other rearrangement was called non-productive. CDR3 was defined according to IMGT convention as the region running from the second conserved V-encoded cysteine to the conserved J-encoded phenylalanine. The earlier analysis of some 600 of the donors excluded sequences that lacked an unambiguous match to a single V gene segment. In an earlier analysis of some 590 of the donors, a V segment was called functional when productive rearrangements were above 56.7%, and segregating when the standard deviation between donors exceeded 5%. A statistical classification framework was built to diagnose cytomegalovirus status from the catalog of TCR beta chain sequences. V and J gene assignment, in a later analysis, came from comparing TCR nucleotide sequences with IMGT/GENE-DB human TR gene sequences. A later analysis assigned CDR3 sequences and most-parsimonious VDJ recombination scenarios with the TCRdist pipeline. A later analysis defined each TCR beta chain by its CDR3 amino acid sequence plus V-gene family, and excluded reads lacking a unique V-gene family. In a later analysis, around 600 highly shared, low-generation-probability nucleotide sequences were removed to address suspected cross-contamination and a sequencing artifact. A later analysis calculated a clonal expansion index for each public chain from normalized within-repertoire ranks of inferred template counts. Generation probabilities in a later analysis came from a VDJ recombination model fitted to out-of-frame rearrangements, and those results were checked against IGoR. In a later analysis, hypergeometric tests were used to score TCR-TCR, TCR-HLA and TCR-CMV co-occurrence, with a repertoire-size bias correction applied to TCR pairs. In a later analysis, false discovery rates were estimated by permuting HLA or CMV assignments 20 times. A later analysis grouped co-occurring TCRs with DBSCAN, adding TCRdist sequence similarity when clustering within HLA-allele-positive subsets. Repertoires with fewer than 30,000 or more than 120,000 public chains, plus five repertoires with anomalous nucleotide sharing, were excluded from co-occurrence clustering. Sourced from immuneACCESS, this table was stored by TCRdb with only in-frame sequences that have V and J called. A share of the clones is absent; for the studies checked, an unresolved V gene accounts for under half, and the remainder has no known explanation. The DNA gave D and trimming, while V, J and clone size come from that table. Within this sample are about 130,000 clones, with around 75% of them counted one time only. Over 3% of the sample comes from the top ten.

V loses 1 base of germline sequence and J loses 1 base, and the interval between the two ends is 16 bases. The CDR3 holds 16 amino acids from the cysteine to the phenylalanine. The kept DNA is CDR3 alone, 48 bases in frame from the first base. CDR1 GTSNPN and CDR2 SVGIG are derived from the germline V gene (reference sequence). In total, about 650 healthy bone marrow donors made up the cohort. At the time of sampling, all cohort members were nominally healthy, though unrecorded immune exposures were likely present. The donor tested CMV seronegative, placing the donor among the approximately 400 seronegative members of the cohort. Each donor provided a peripheral blood sample, and peripheral blood mononuclear cells were used for TCR beta sequencing. The Qiagen DNeasy Blood Extraction Kit was used to extract genomic DNA from the blood cell samples.

This TCR was recovered from a man aged 35 to 55 in good health and CMV-seronegative. The rearrangement joined TRBV30 to TRBJ1-1; TRBD1 is a weak D gene call, 6 bases matching. Material: PBMCs. The DNA sequence follows: TGTGCCTGGAGTGCCCTCAACAGGGCCTCGAACACTGAAGCTTTCTTT. This codes for CAWSALNRASNTEAFF.